One and the same sample provided the 25 T cell receptor beta chains below, sequenced in a study of T-cell memory formation after mild COVID-19. MiXCR, run by TCRdb on the 5' RACE reads, gives a single entry per CDR3 protein. The sample includes roughly 99,000 distinct CDR3 sequences, 13% to 15% of them seen just once. Sequencing was carried out using PBMCs or a T cell subset sorted from them (not recorded which). Receptor source: a man younger than 35 who had mild COVID-19 (a few samples of this study predate the infection). Cell type and time point are not known.

This clonotype was seen at least ten times. This chain connects TRBV6-2 or TRBV6-3 to TRBJ1-5, with 7 nucleotides matching TRBD1. CDR3 length: 16 amino acids. CDR1 is MNHEY and CDR2 is SVGEGT in the germline V gene. J was trimmed by 3 bases and V by 6 bases; bases with no gene match: 11. This CDR3 is CASRWTGGVTNQPQHF. Here the CDR3 DNA reads TGTGCCAGCAGATGGACAGGCGGTGTGACCAATCAGCCCCAGCATTTT.

The genes are TRBV20-1 and TRBJ2-1, with 8 bases aligning to TRBD2. Germline V gene sequence: CDR1 DFQATT, CDR2 SNEGSKA (reference sequence). After removal of 6 bases from V and 9 bases from J, the junction contained 10 bases not matched to a gene. This CDR3 has 13 amino acids. The CDR3, as DNA: TGCAGTGCAAGTAGTCGGGGGGGGTTTGAGCAGTTCTTC. This sequence encodes CSASSRGGFEQFF.

Only a few counts were recorded for this clonotype. The chain joins TRBV15 to TRBJ2-1; D assignment may be TRBD1 or TRBD2 (5 bases each). Looked up from germline, CDR1 is LNHNV and CDR2 is YYDKDF (reference sequence). This CDR3 is built from 15 residues. V was clipped by 1 base and J by 4 bases, with 11 bases between them. The CDR3 nucleotides read TGTGCCACCAGCAGAGTCGAGGGGCTTTACAATGAGCAGTTCTTC. Protein sequence: CATSRVEGLYNEQFF.

This clonotype has just a few counts. The genes are TRBV4-2 and TRBJ1-4; tentative D call: TRBD1 (6 bases). CDR1 and CDR2 from the germline V gene are LGHNA and YNFKEQ. CDR3 length: 16 residues. The V gene lost 0 bases and the J gene lost 0 bases, with 8 bases spanning the gap. The CDR3 protein is CASSQDAGATNEKLFF. CDR3 nucleotides: TGTGCCAGCAGCCAAGACGCAGGGGCAACTAATGAAAAACTGTTTTTT.

Many counts were recorded for this clonotype. V and J are TRBV4-1 and TRBJ2-1, with unresolved D. Trimming took off 0 bases at V and 5 bases at J, with 8 bases between the two ends. The CDR3 is 14 amino acids. Germline CDR1 is MGHRA and CDR2 is YSYEKL. CDR3 sequence (DNA): TGCGCCAGCAGCCAAGAGGCTGCCAACAATGAGCAGTTCTTC. It encodes CASSQEAANNEQFF.

This clonotype showed up just a few times. The V gene is TRBV11-2, the J gene TRBJ1-4; 9 bases agree with TRBD1. This CDR3 comprises 13 residues. J lost 8 bases, V lost 3 bases, and 1 base had no gene match. Germline CDR1 and CDR2: SGHAT and FQNNGV. For the CDR3, the DNA is TGTGCCAGCAGCTTGACAGGGGGGGAAAAACTGTTTTTT. Translated: CASSLTGGEKLFF.

The genes are TRBV9 and TRBJ2-1; D could derive from TRBD1 or TRBD2 (6 bases each). This CDR3 contains 13 residues. Germline lookup yields CDR1 SGDLS and CDR2 YYNGEE. Trimming cost V 3 bases and J 9 bases, with 13 bases left between them. CDR3 residues: CASSEGGGTEQFF. CDR3 nucleotides: TGTGCCAGCAGCGAGGGGGGTGGGACTGAGCAGTTCTTC.

The chain carries TRBV6-5 and TRBJ1-1, with 9 nucleotides matching TRBD1. The CDR3 extends over 14 amino acids. The junction had 0 bases not matched to a gene; V was cut back by 4 bases and J by 0 bases. The germline V gene has CDR1 MNHEY and CDR2 SVGAGI. CDR3 coding DNA: TGTGCCAGCAGTTGGGACAGGGTGAACACTGAAGCTTTCTTT. Amino acid sequence: CASSWDRVNTEAFF.

V gene TRBV29-1 combines with J gene TRBJ2-2; 9 bases fit TRBD1. This CDR3 is 13 amino acids long. The germline V gene encodes CDR1 SQVTM and CDR2 ANQGSEA. Trimming removed 7 bases from V and 4 bases from J; junction bases left unmatched: 4. CDR3: CSGTGAGTGELFF. In nucleotides, the CDR3 is TGCAGCGGGACAGGGGCGGGCACCGGGGAGCTGTTTTTT.

This clonotype has a handful of counts. The rearrangement links TRBV5-4 to TRBJ2-2; perhaps TRBD2 as D (5 bases). The CDR3 sequence is 15 residues long. Germline CDR1 reads SGHNT; CDR2 reads YYREEE (reference sequence). Trimming took off 0 bases at V and 1 base at J, with 7 bases between the two ends. The CDR3 is CASSLGRWNTGELFF. As DNA, the CDR3 is TGTGCCAGCAGCTTGGGGAGGTGGAACACCGGGGAGCTGTTTTTT.

The gene calls are TRBV5-1 and TRBJ2-3; TRBD2 aligns across 7 bases. J was trimmed by 1 base and V by 0 bases; bases with no gene match: 2. The germline V gene has CDR1 SGHRS and CDR2 YFSETQ. There are 15 residues in the CDR3. CDR3 in amino acids: CASSLERGGTDTQYF. CDR3 DNA sequence: TGCGCCAGCAGCTTGGAGCGGGGAGGCACAGATACGCAGTATTTT.

This clonotype was found a few times. V is TRBV12-3 or TRBV12-4 and J is TRBJ1-5; 9 nucleotides line up with TRBD1. The length of the CDR3 is 15 residues. With 3 bases clipped from V and 4 bases from J, the junction kept 4 bases outside the gene matches. CDR3 sequence (DNA): TGTGCCAGCAGTTTGAGACAGGGGGAGAATCAGCCCCAGCATTTT. Protein product: CASSLRQGENQPQHF.

There are many counts of this clonotype. The V call is TRBV29-1, the J call TRBJ1-1; 11 positions match TRBD1. V was clipped by 6 bases and J by 4 bases; unmatched bases: 1. The CDR3 is 12 residues long. The germline V gene encodes CDR1 SQVTM and CDR2 ANQGSEA. The CDR3 is CSVGTGGTEAFF. In DNA form, the CDR3 reads TGCAGCGTAGGGACAGGGGGCACTGAAGCTTTCTTT.

This clonotype came up a few times. The CDR3 sequence: CASSRGLAGGQQQYF. CDR3 nucleotide sequence: TGTGCCAGCAGCCGCGGACTAGCGGGGGGACAACAGCAGTACTTC. The chain has TRBV6-2 or TRBV6-3 and TRBJ2-7; 14 bases align to TRBD2. The CDR3 sequence is 15 residues long. The V segment lost 6 bases and the J segment 8 bases; nucleotides outside the gene matches: 9. Germline CDR1 reads MNHEY; CDR2 reads SVGEGT.

In its sample, this clonotype was seen a few times. The gene calls are TRBV28 and TRBJ1-5; 7 positions agree with TRBD1. Trimming at V came to 5 bases and at J to 2 bases, leaving 6 bases not matched to a gene. This CDR3 comprises 15 residues. From germline, CDR1 is MDHEN and CDR2 SYDVKM. For the CDR3, the DNA is TGTGCCAGCAGTCGTACAGGGGCAGGCAATCAGCCCCAGCATTTT. Residues: CASSRTGAGNQPQHF.

This clonotype was seen many times. The rearrangement uses TRBV29-1 and TRBJ1-2, with D unresolved. Deletions cut 2 bases from V and 2 bases from J, with 3 bases between. This CDR3 region has 11 residues. The V gene's germline CDR1 is SQVTM and CDR2 ANQGSEA. The CDR3 sequence is CSVETNYGYTF. The CDR3, as DNA: TGCAGCGTTGAAACCAACTATGGCTACACCTTC. Based on the CDR3 plus reference TRBV29-1 and TRBJ1-2, the full variable domain is SAVISQKPSRDICQRGTSLTIQCQVDSQVTMMFWYRQQPGQSLTLIATANQGSEATYESGFVIDKFPISRPNLTFSTLTVSNMSPEDSSIYLCSVETNYGYTFGSGTRLTVV.

V gene TRBV2 combines with J gene TRBJ2-1; perhaps TRBD2 as D (6 bases). CDR1 is SNHLY, CDR2 FYNNEI, per germline. This CDR3 spans 16 amino acids. V was pared by 4 bases and J by 3 bases, with 16 bases between. The CDR3: CASSGGLTGSYNEQFF. CDR3 in DNA: TGTGCCAGCAGTGGCGGCCTCACCGGGAGCTACAATGAGCAGTTCTTC. The entire variable domain, with the rest obtained from reference TRBV2 and TRBJ2-1, is as follows: EPEVTQTPSHQVTQMGQEVILRCVPISNHLYFYWYRQILGQKVEFLVSFYNNEISEKSEIFDDQFSVERPDGSNFTLKIRSTKLEDSAMYFCASSGGLTGSYNEQFFGPGTRLTVL.

Only a few counts were recorded for this clonotype. The gene calls are TRBV11-2 and TRBJ1-3; weak D call: TRBD1 (6 bases). With 7 bases removed from V and 4 bases from J, the gap between germline ends came to 14 bases. The length of the CDR3 is 14 residues. Germline CDR1 reads SGHAT; CDR2 reads FQNNGV. This chain's CDR3 is CASTLTGKGNTIYF. The CDR3 DNA sequence: TGTGCCAGCACCCTGACAGGAAAGGGAAACACCATATATTTT.

This rearrangement joins TRBV9 to TRBJ1-2; D ambiguous. The CDR3 consists of 11 residues. V was shortened by 4 bases and J by 3 bases, with 4 bases between the two germline ends. The germline V gene encodes CDR1 SGDLS and CDR2 YYNGEE. The CDR3 DNA is TGTGCCAGCAGCCTCTACTATGGCTACACCTTC. It is translated as CASSLYYGYTF.

This clonotype was counted many times. Mismatch with germline at one junction end may stem from a read error. This chain uses TRBV29-1 with TRBJ1-1; no firm D call. Germline V lookup: CDR1 SQVTM, CDR2 ANQGSEA. CDR3 size: 12 residues. CDR3 sequence: CSVEESWAEAFF. The CDR3 nucleotides are TGCAGCGTGGAAGAAAGTTGGGCTGAAGCTTTCTTT.

This clonotype was recorded a few times. The gene calls are TRBV7-3 and TRBJ2-7, with 8 bases matching TRBD1. V trimming: 4 bases; J trimming: 6 bases; junction bases outside the gene matches: 5. This CDR3 contains 13 residues. CDR1 SGHTA and CDR2 FQGTGA come from the germline V gene. CDR3 amino acids: CASSSTGGSEQYV. CDR3 DNA sequence: TGTGCCAGCAGCTCAACAGGGGGGAGCGAGCAGTACGTC.

There are a few counts of this clonotype. The chain joins TRBV13 to TRBJ2-5; D may correspond to TRBD1 or TRBD2 (6 bases each). Germline CDR1 PRHDT, CDR2 FYEKMQ (reference sequence). The CDR3 is 14 residues long. Between the trimmed V and J ends, which lost 6 bases and 5 bases, there was a span of 16 bases. The CDR3 loop reads CASREQGGGETQYF. For the CDR3, the DNA is TGTGCCAGCAGAGAACAGGGAGGAGGGGAGACCCAGTACTTC. The variable domain in full, completed from reference TRBV13 and TRBJ2-5, reads AAGVIQSPRHLIKEKRETATLKCYPIPRHDTVYWYQQGPGQDPQFLISFYEKMQSDKGSIPDRFSAQQFSDYHSELNMSSLELGDSALYFCASREQGGGETQYFGPGTRLLVL.

This rearrangement joins TRBV7-6 to TRBJ1-1; maybe TRBD1 (5 bases). The V gene's germline CDR1 is SGHVS and CDR2 FNYEAQ. Trimming shortened V by 1 base and J by 0 bases, and 12 bases separated the two germline ends. CDR3 length: 16 amino acids. The CDR3, as DNA: TGTGCCAGCAGCTTAGGGACTCCAGGGATGAACACTGAAGCTTTCTTT. This translates into CASSLGTPGMNTEAFF.

The V gene is TRBV4-1, the J gene TRBJ1-3; no firm D call. Germline V gene sequence: CDR1 MGHRA, CDR2 YSYEKL. Trimming pared 4 bases from V and 0 bases from J, leaving 13 bases between. This CDR3 is built from 16 residues. Written as DNA, the CDR3 is TGCGCCAGCAGCCCTTTAGGGCAGAGCTCTGGAAACACCATATATTTT. Residues: CASSPLGQSSGNTIYF.

This clonotype was picked up a small number of times. V gene TRBV7-6 combines with J gene TRBJ1-2; D remains ambiguous. V was clipped by 3 bases and J by 8 bases, with 10 bases between them. Germline loops: CDR1 SGHVS, CDR2 FNYEAQ. The CDR3 contains 12 residues. The CDR3 reads CASSFLDGGYTF. The CDR3 DNA is TGTGCCAGCAGCTTTTTGGATGGGGGCTACACCTTC. Supplemented by reference TRBV7-6 and TRBJ1-2, the full variable domain reads GAGVSQSPRYKVTKRGQDVALRCDPISGHVSLYWYRQALGQGPEFLTYFNYEAQQDKSGLPNDRFSAERPEGSISTLTIQRTEQRDSAMYRCASSFLDGGYTFGSGTRLTVV.